This TCR beta chain appears in the sequencing data of a study of blood T cell repertoires in COVID-19. The CDR3 is 16 residues long. Germline V gene data show CDR1 as LGHNA and CDR2 as YSLEER. With 1 base removed from V and 2 bases from J, the gap between germline ends came to 15 bases. In the source study's methods: Using reference gene primer amplification, nucleated cell counts were estimated. Data came from immunoSEQ multiplex PCR; TCRdb stores just in-frame clones and leaves some out. That table is the source of V, J and clone size, and D and trimming were worked out from the DNA. The sample lists approximately 140,000 clones; 80% to 90% were seen once.

This sequence was found in a man in his 70s with acute or convalescent COVID-19. The rearrangement links TRBV4-3 to TRBJ2-7, with TRBD1 as a possible D gene (6 bases). The sequencing sample was made of peripheral blood. As DNA, the CDR3 is TGCGCCAGCAGCCAAGTCCATCCAGGGGAAACCTACGAGCAGTACTTC. As protein: CASSQVHPGETYEQYF.